Presented here are 14 T cell receptor beta chains from one specimen sequenced in a study of shared clonotypes between healthy human individuals. Produced via immunoSEQ multiplex PCR; TCRdb's table is partial and in-frame only. Counted here are about 820,000 clones, around 92% occurring once; the ten biggest clones make up around 24%. CD8 cells classed as naive were CD45RO-negative and positively selected for CCR7, excluding terminally differentiated effector memory CD45RA+ cells. Sequencing used naive CD8+ T cells sorted from blood. These receptors all stem from a man younger than 45 in good health.

The V gene is TRBV11-2, the J gene TRBJ1-2; D might be TRBD1 (6 bases). Deletions cut 0 bases from V and 5 bases from J, with 22 bases between. From germline, CDR1 is SGHAT and CDR2 FQNNGV. The CDR3 spans 18 residues. The CDR3 region has the DNA TGTGCCAGCAGCTTAGATTCATTCGGGGGGCCCGCCGGATATGGCTACACCTTC. Residues: CASSLDSFGGPAGYGYTF.

The rearrangement joins TRBV6-1 to TRBJ2-5; 10 bases are shared with TRBD2. The V gene's germline CDR1 is MNHNS and CDR2 SASEGT. The trim removed 2 bases at V and 5 bases at J, leaving 5 bases unmatched. The CDR3 contains 15 residues. CDR3 nucleotide sequence: TGTGCCAGCAGTGAACTAGCGGGAGTTCGGGAGACCCAGTACTTC. This translates into CASSELAGVRETQYF.

This rearrangement joins TRBV27 to TRBJ2-7; TRBD2 matches 13 bases. Germline loops: CDR1 MNHEY, CDR2 SMNVEV (reference sequence). V shed 6 bases, J shed 2 bases, and the junction held 4 bases outside the gene matches. The CDR3 runs to 15 residues. The CDR3 is CASSVGLAGTYEQYF. The CDR3 DNA reads TGTGCCAGCAGCGTGGGACTAGCGGGAACCTACGAGCAGTACTTC.

CDR3 in amino acids: CASSVVGTRGETQYF. CDR3 nucleotides: TGTGCCAGCAGCGTAGTTGGGACTAGGGGAGAGACCCAGTACTTC. The V and J genes are TRBV9 and TRBJ2-5, with TRBD2 matching 8 bases. This CDR3 contains 15 residues. The germline gives CDR1 SGDLS, CDR2 YYNGEE. V shed 0 bases, J shed 4 bases, and the junction held 5 bases outside the gene matches.

Here the CDR3 reads CASSLTAVRNTEAFF. In DNA, the CDR3 is TGTGCCAGCAGCTTAACCGCGGTCAGGAACACTGAAGCTTTCTTT. The rearrangement joins TRBV7-2 to TRBJ1-1; D is unresolved. In germline, CDR1 is SGHTA, CDR2 FQGNSA. The CDR3 covers 15 residues. V was trimmed by 2 bases and J by 1 base, leaving 11 bases between them.

This CDR3 is CASSLSWAESSYEQYF. CDR3 coding DNA: TGTGCCAGCAGTTTATCGTGGGCGGAGAGCTCCTACGAGCAGTACTTC. The V and J genes are TRBV27 and TRBJ2-7, with D unresolved. Germline V CDR1 and CDR2: MNHEY, SMNVEV (reference sequence). V was trimmed by 0 bases and J by 0 bases, leaving 12 bases between them. This CDR3 region has 16 residues.

This clone was observed a single time. The chain carries TRBV12-5 and TRBJ2-7; D gene ambiguous. Trimming pared 0 bases from V and 3 bases from J, leaving 15 bases between. The CDR3 extends over 16 amino acids. The germline gives CDR1 LGHNT, CDR2 FRNRAP. CDR3 amino acids: CASGLVHAVTGYEQYF. As DNA, the CDR3 is TGTGCTAGTGGTTTGGTACACGCGGTAACCGGCTACGAGCAGTACTTC.

The V and J genes are TRBV7-9 and TRBJ1-2; 10 bases match TRBD1. CDR3 length equals 18 residues. Germline loops: CDR1 SEHNR, CDR2 FQNEAQ (reference sequence). V trimming: 4 bases; J trimming: 6 bases; junction bases outside the gene matches: 17. The CDR3 protein is CASSSIGSGQGSSHGYTF. The CDR3 region has the DNA TGTGCCAGCAGCTCAATTGGTTCGGGACAGGGGTCATCGCATGGCTACACCTTC. Full variable domain (outside the CDR3, taken from reference TRBV7-9 and TRBJ1-2): DTGVSQNPRHKITKRGQNVTFRCDPISEHNRLYWYRQTLGQGPEFLTYFQNEAQLEKSRLLSDRFSAERPKGSFSTLEIQRTEQGDSAMYLCASSSIGSGQGSSHGYTFGSGTRLTVV.

This sequence joins TRBV30 and TRBJ2-2, with D tentatively TRBD1 (5 bases). V was pared by 8 bases and J by 0 bases, with 7 bases between. The CDR3 is 12 residues long. Germline V gene lookup returns CDR1 GTSNPN and CDR2 SVGIG (reference sequence). CDR3 residues: CATGPNTGELFF. The DNA of the CDR3 is TGTGCCACAGGACCGAACACCGGGGAGCTGTTTTTT.

The chain recombines TRBV2 with TRBJ2-1; D not resolved. The length of the CDR3 is 16 residues. Deletions cut 10 bases from V and 0 bases from J, with 19 bases between. Germline loops: CDR1 SNHLY, CDR2 FYNNEI. As DNA, the CDR3 is TGTGCCACCCCTCCTCGGACCGCCAACTCCTACAATGAGCAGTTCTTC. Translated: CATPPRTANSYNEQFF.

This clone was detected only a few times. This chain links TRBV10-3 with TRBJ2-7; TRBD1 might be the D (5 bases). CDR3 length equals 14 residues. Trimming removed 5 bases from V and 2 bases from J, with 13 bases in between. CDR1 ENHRY and CDR2 SYGVKD come from the germline V gene. CDR3 DNA sequence: TGTGCCATCAGTCCTAGGGGTGTAGCCTACGAGCAGTACTTC. Translation: CAISPRGVAYEQYF.

The J gene is TRBJ2-7, the V gene TRBV7-9; 10 positions agree with TRBD1. This CDR3 contains 16 residues. Germline CDR1 and CDR2: SEHNR and FQNEAQ (reference sequence). V was pared by 5 bases and J by 2 bases, with 9 bases of the junction left unmatched. DNA of the CDR3: TGTGCCAGCAGCCAATTTCCGGGACAGGGGACCTACGAGCAGTACTTC. This codes for CASSQFPGQGTYEQYF.

J is TRBJ2-6 and V is TRBV27; D might be TRBD1 (6 bases). The ends were cut back, 4 bases at V and 1 base at J, with 8 bases in the middle. Germline CDR1 is MNHEY and CDR2 is SMNVEV (reference sequence). This CDR3 is built from 15 residues. CDR3 protein: CASSSRGSGANVLTF. CDR3 bases: TGTGCCAGCAGTTCCAGGGGTTCTGGGGCCAACGTCCTGACTTTC.

The chain uses TRBV7-8 and TRBJ2-3, with TRBD2 matching over 11 bases. The CDR3 has 16 residues. Germline CDR1 SGHVS, CDR2 FQNEAQ. Trimming took 4 bases from V and 0 from J; bases not matched to a gene: 3. The CDR3 loop is CASSSLAGGSTDTQYF. CDR3 DNA: TGTGCCAGCAGCTCCTTAGCGGGAGGGAGCACAGATACGCAGTATTTT.